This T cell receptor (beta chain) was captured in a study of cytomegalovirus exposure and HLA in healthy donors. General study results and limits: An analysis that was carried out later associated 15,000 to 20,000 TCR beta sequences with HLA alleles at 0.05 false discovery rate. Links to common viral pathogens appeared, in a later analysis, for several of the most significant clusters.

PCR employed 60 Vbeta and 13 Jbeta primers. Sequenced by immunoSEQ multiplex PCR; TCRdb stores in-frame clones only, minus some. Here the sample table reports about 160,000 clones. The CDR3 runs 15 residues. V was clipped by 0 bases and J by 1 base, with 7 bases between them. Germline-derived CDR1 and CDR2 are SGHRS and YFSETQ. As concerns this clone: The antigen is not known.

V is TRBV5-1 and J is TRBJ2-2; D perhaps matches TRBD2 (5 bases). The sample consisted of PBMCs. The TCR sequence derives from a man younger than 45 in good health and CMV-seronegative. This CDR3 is CASSLDGLNTGELFF. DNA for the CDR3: TGCGCCAGCAGCTTGGACGGACTGAACACCGGGGAGCTGTTTTTT.